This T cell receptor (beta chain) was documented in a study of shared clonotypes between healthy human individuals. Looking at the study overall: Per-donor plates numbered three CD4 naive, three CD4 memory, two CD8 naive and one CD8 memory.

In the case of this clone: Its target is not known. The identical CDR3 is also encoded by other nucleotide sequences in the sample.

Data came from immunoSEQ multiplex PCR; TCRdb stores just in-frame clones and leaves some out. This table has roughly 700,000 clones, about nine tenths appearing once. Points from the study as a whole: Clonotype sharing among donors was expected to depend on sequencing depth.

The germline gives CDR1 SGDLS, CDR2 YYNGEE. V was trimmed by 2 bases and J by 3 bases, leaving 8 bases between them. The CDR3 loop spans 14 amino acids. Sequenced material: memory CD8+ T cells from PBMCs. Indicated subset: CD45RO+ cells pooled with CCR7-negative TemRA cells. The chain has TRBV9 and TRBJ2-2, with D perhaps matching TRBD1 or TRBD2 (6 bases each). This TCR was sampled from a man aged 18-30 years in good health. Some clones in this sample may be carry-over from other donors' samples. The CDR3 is CASSVRGDTGELFF. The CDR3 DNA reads TGTGCCAGCAGCGTTAGGGGGGACACCGGGGAGCTGTTTTTT.